The 22 T cell receptor beta chains presented below share a single source sample, sequenced in a study of blood T cell repertoires in COVID-19. The protocol was immunoSEQ multiplex PCR, while the TCRdb copy is restricted to in-frame clones and leaves out a portion. The table has under 150,000 clones, roughly 90% seen once. Sequencing was done on a sample of peripheral blood. These receptors were taken from a man aged 45-65 years with acute or convalescent COVID-19.

The chain joins TRBV19 to TRBJ1-1; D is perhaps TRBD1 (6 bases). V was cut by 3 bases and J by 11 bases, with 16 bases left in between. Looked up from germline, CDR1 is LNHDA and CDR2 is SQIVND (reference sequence). This CDR3 has 13 amino acids. CDR3 protein: CASSIDGRGRAFF. CDR3 sequence (DNA): TGTGCCAGTAGTATTGATGGCAGGGGTAGGGCTTTCTTT.

The J gene is TRBJ2-3, the V gene TRBV12-5, with D unclear. Trimming shortened V by 4 bases and J by 0 bases, and 5 bases separated the two germline ends. Per germline, CDR1 LGHNT and CDR2 FRNRAP. The CDR3 has 13 residues. CDR3 loop: CASGSTSTDTQYF. The CDR3 region has the DNA TGTGCTAGTGGTTCCACTAGCACAGATACGCAGTATTTT.

The chain uses TRBV6-1 and TRBJ2-5; 7 positions agree with TRBD1. Trimming at V came to 2 bases and at J to 1 base, leaving 7 bases not matched to a gene. Germline V CDR1 and CDR2: MNHNS, SASEGT. There are 16 residues in the CDR3. CDR3 sequence (DNA): TGTGCCAGCAGTGAAAGGGCGGACAGGCCCCAAGAGACCCAGTACTTC. Translation gives CASSERADRPQETQYF.

The chain recombines TRBV30 with TRBJ2-7, with TRBD1 identical over 8 bases. The V gene's germline CDR1 is GTSNPN and CDR2 SVGIG (reference sequence). The CDR3 is made up of 15 amino acids. The V and J ends lost 3 bases and 4 bases, in that order; junction bases with no gene match: 11. Here the CDR3 DNA reads TGTGCCTGGAGCGACAACAGGGGGTATAGGTACGAGCAGTACTTC. Amino acid sequence: CAWSDNRGYRYEQYF.

This clone was detected only once. The V and J genes are TRBV5-8 and TRBJ2-3; TRBD2 agrees at 14 bases. The CDR3 covers 17 residues. V dropped 4 bases and J dropped 2; count of bases not matched to a gene: 6. Germline V gene sequence: CDR1 SGHTS, CDR2 YDEGEE. The CDR3 nucleotides are TGTGCCAGCAGCCGGGGACTAGCGGGAGCCCCCACAGATACGCAGTATTTT. This codes for CASSRGLAGAPTDTQYF.

The chain recombines TRBV6-6 with TRBJ1-5; TRBD1 matches 11 bases. Germline V gene data show CDR1 as MNHNY and CDR2 as SVGAGI (reference sequence). The CDR3 extends over 15 amino acids. The J segment lost 6 bases and the V segment lost 6 bases, leaving 7 bases of the junction unmatched. The CDR3 DNA is TGTGCCAGCAGCCCCGGACAGGGGGCGACTCAGCCCCAGCATTTT. Its translation: CASSPGQGATQPQHF.

The rearrangement uses TRBV5-1 and TRBJ2-7, with D hard to call. V was pared by 0 bases and J by 7 bases, with 11 bases between. Germline CDR1 SGHRS, CDR2 YFSETQ. The length of the CDR3 is 13 residues. CDR3 protein: CASSLGLAWEQYF. CDR3 in DNA: TGCGCCAGCAGCTTGGGGTTAGCTTGGGAGCAGTACTTC.

This rearrangement joins TRBV24-1 to TRBJ2-7; TRBD1 matches 11 bases. The CDR3 runs 15 residues. Germline V gives CDR1 KGHDR, CDR2 SFDVKD. After removal of 7 bases from V and 4 bases from J, the junction contained 8 bases not matched to a gene. The CDR3 DNA sequence: TGTGCCACCAGCCTTAGAGGACAGGGGGCTTACGAGCAGTACTTC. It specifies CATSLRGQGAYEQYF.

The chain links TRBV12-3 or TRBV12-4 to TRBJ2-1; TRBD2 is a possible D gene (6 bases). V lost 6 bases and J 10 bases, leaving 16 bases between the germline ends. There are 13 residues in the CDR3. CDR3: CASSPGTSWEQFF. CDR3 DNA sequence: TGTGCCAGCAGCCCTGGGACTTCATGGGAGCAGTTCTTC.

The chain joins TRBV28 to TRBJ2-7; perhaps TRBD1 as D (6 bases). Trimming left V 5 bases short and J 9 bases short, with 20 bases between. The CDR3 runs to 14 residues. Looked up from germline, CDR1 is MDHEN and CDR2 is SYDVKM. The CDR3 nucleotides are TGTGCCAGCAGTCTTAAGTTCGGGGCGACAGGGCAGTACTTC. Its protein is CASSLKFGATGQYF.

The gene calls are TRBV6-2 or TRBV6-3 and TRBJ2-2, with 11 bases lining up with TRBD1. With V trimmed by 5 bases and J by 5 bases, 4 bases remained unmatched. The germline V gene encodes CDR1 MNHEY and CDR2 SVGEGT. This CDR3 spans 15 amino acids. The CDR3 DNA reads as TGTGCCAGCAGTCGGACAGGGGGCAGTACCGGGGAGCTGTTTTTT. It specifies CASSRTGGSTGELFF.

The chain joins TRBV4-2 to TRBJ2-1; no definite D call. The CDR3 covers 15 residues. The V gene lost 3 bases and the J gene lost 4 bases, with 13 bases spanning the gap. Looked up from germline, CDR1 is LGHNA and CDR2 is YNFKEQ. CDR3 region: CASSQDEAAYNEQFF. The CDR3 DNA sequence: TGTGCCAGCAGCCAGGATGAGGCGGCATACAATGAGCAGTTCTTC.

The V and J genes are TRBV18 and TRBJ2-7; D is uncertain. The CDR3 has 13 amino acids. Germline lookup yields CDR1 KGHSH and CDR2 LQKENI. With 2 bases removed from V and 6 bases from J, the gap between germline ends came to 11 bases. Here the CDR3 reads CASSPSIESEQYF. The CDR3 DNA is TGTGCCAGCTCACCATCCATAGAGAGCGAGCAGTACTTC.

The chain employs TRBV9 and TRBJ2-7, with 9 positions matching TRBD2. The ends lost 2 bases at V and 6 bases at J; junction bases unmatched: 6. The CDR3 totals 14 residues. Looked up from germline, CDR1 is SGDLS and CDR2 is YYNGEE. The CDR3 is CASSVGTSFSEQYF. As DNA, the CDR3 is TGTGCCAGCAGCGTCGGGACTAGCTTCTCCGAGCAGTACTTC.

This clone was observed once. V and J are TRBV7-9 and TRBJ2-5; D might be TRBD2 (5 bases). The V gene's germline CDR1 is SEHNR and CDR2 FQNEAQ (reference sequence). V lost 5 bases and J 2 bases, leaving 15 bases between the germline ends. The CDR3 sequence is 15 residues long. CDR3 in DNA: TGTGCCAGCAGCCCTCCCCCGGGGATACAAGAGACCCAGTACTTC. As protein: CASSPPPGIQETQYF. The variable domain in full, completed from reference TRBV7-9 and TRBJ2-5, reads DTGVSQNPRHKITKRGQNVTFRCDPISEHNRLYWYRQTLGQGPEFLTYFQNEAQLEKSRLLSDRFSAERPKGSFSTLEIQRTEQGDSAMYLCASSPPPGIQETQYFGPGTRLLVL.

To note about this clone: Distinct nucleotide sequences in the sample also encode this CDR3. The chain has TRBV18 and TRBJ2-4, with TRBD2 identical over 7 bases. The V segment lost 2 bases and the J segment 7 bases; nucleotides outside the gene matches: 2. CDR1 is KGHSH and CDR2 is LQKENI in the germline V gene. The CDR3 has 13 residues. The CDR3 nucleotides read TGTGCCAGCTCACCAGGGGGGGGTAACATTCAGTACTTC. Residues: CASSPGGGNIQYF.

The V and J genes are TRBV12-5 and TRBJ2-3; 8 bases fit TRBD2. This CDR3 has 17 amino acids. With V trimmed by 6 bases and J by 2 bases, 13 bases remained unmatched. Germline loops: CDR1 LGHNT, CDR2 FRNRAP. The CDR3 region has the DNA TGTGCTAGTGGGATCCAACTAGCGGTAAAATACACAGATACGCAGTATTTT. It is translated as CASGIQLAVKYTDTQYF.

The J gene is TRBJ1-1, the V gene TRBV27; no clear D gene. The germline CDR1 and CDR2 sequences are MNHEY and SMNVEV (reference sequence). Trimming left V 0 bases short and J 4 bases short, with 9 bases between. The CDR3 covers 14 residues. The CDR3 loop reads CASSLSGGSTEAFF. The CDR3 nucleotides are TGTGCCAGCAGTTTATCTGGCGGGAGCACTGAAGCTTTCTTT.

The chain recombines TRBV6-5 with TRBJ2-7, with 8 bases identical to TRBD1. J gave up 0 bases and V 0 bases, and 4 bases lay outside the gene matches. This CDR3 has 16 residues. Germline CDR1 reads MNHEY; CDR2 reads SVGAGI. This chain's CDR3 is CASSYSTGQGSYEQYF. CDR3 coding DNA: TGTGCCAGCAGTTACTCGACAGGACAGGGCTCCTACGAGCAGTACTTC.

The chain couples TRBV6-6 to TRBJ1-3, with D possibly matching TRBD1 (5 bases). V was pared by 5 bases and J by 0 bases, with 11 bases between. CDR3 size: 15 residues. CDR1 and CDR2 from the germline V gene are MNHNY and SVGAGI (reference sequence). The CDR3 spells CASSIQALSGNTIYF. CDR3 DNA sequence: TGTGCCAGCAGTATACAGGCTCTCTCTGGAAACACCATATATTTT.

In the case of this clone: The sample has other DNA sequences that encode this CDR3 too. The rearrangement links TRBV27 to TRBJ2-2, with TRBD2 matching over 10 bases. CDR1 MNHEY and CDR2 SMNVEV come from the germline V gene (reference sequence). The CDR3 has 16 amino acids. V lost 6 bases to trimming and J lost 2 bases; unmatched junction nucleotides: 6. CDR3 protein: CASSNRLAGNTGELFF. CDR3 DNA sequence: TGTGCCAGCAGCAACCGACTAGCGGGTAACACCGGGGAGCTGTTTTTT.

This CDR3 is CASSIGLRQGGGYTF. CDR3 bases: TGTGCCAGTAGTATCGGTCTCCGACAGGGTGGTGGCTACACCTTC. The V and J genes are TRBV19 and TRBJ1-2; 7 nucleotides line up with TRBD1. CDR3 length equals 15 residues. V lost 3 bases, J lost 7 bases, and 11 bases stayed unmatched. CDR1 and CDR2 (germline): LNHDA, SQIVND (reference sequence).